The 27 T cell receptor beta chains listed next were all sequenced from one sample in a study of blood T cell repertoires in COVID-19. This table comes from immunoSEQ multiplex PCR, and its TCRdb copy is limited to in-frame clones, with some not included. The repertoire holds about 64,000 clones, with more than 75% as singletons. Material for sequencing was peripheral blood. The source is a human donor in a cohort sampled during active COVID-19.

The chain joins TRBV7-9 to TRBJ2-3, with D perhaps TRBD1 (6 bases). Germline-derived CDR1 and CDR2 are SEHNR and FQNEAQ (reference sequence). Trimming pared 5 bases from V and 1 base from J, leaving 19 bases between. This CDR3 region has 17 residues. The CDR3, as DNA: TGTGCCAGCAGCCCCGAGGTGGGCAGGGGTGGCACAGATACGCAGTATTTT. Its translation: CASSPEVGRGGTDTQYF.

The J gene is TRBJ2-6, the V gene TRBV19, with 7 positions matching TRBD1. J lost 0 bases, V lost 7 bases, and 9 bases had no gene match. The CDR3 has 17 residues. Germline assignment: CDR1 LNHDA and CDR2 SQIVND (reference sequence). CDR3 residues: CASTSTGRSSGANVLTF. The CDR3 region has the DNA TGTGCCAGTACCTCGACAGGGCGGTCCTCTGGGGCCAACGTCCTGACTTTC.

This clone has a single count. This sequence joins TRBV4-2 and TRBJ2-7; 9 nucleotides align to TRBD1. This CDR3 has 15 amino acids. CDR1 LGHNA and CDR2 YNFKEQ come from the germline V gene. The ends lost 3 bases at V and 1 base at J; junction bases unmatched: 4. The CDR3 sequence: CASSQGTGSSYEQYF. The CDR3 nucleotides read TGTGCCAGCAGCCAGGGGACAGGGAGTTCCTACGAGCAGTACTTC.

CDR3: CASSEGTLALAQYF. The CDR3 nucleotides are TGTGCCAGCAGTGAGGGGACATTGGCCCTCGCGCAGTACTTC. The gene calls are TRBV6-1 and TRBJ2-7; tentatively, D is TRBD1 (6 bases). V dropped 3 bases and J dropped 9 bases, with 18 bases sitting between them. CDR1 is MNHNS and CDR2 is SASEGT in the germline V gene. The CDR3 extends over 14 amino acids.

The V and J genes are TRBV5-1 and TRBJ2-3; D might be TRBD2 (5 bases). The germline V and J ends were trimmed by 9 bases and 3 bases, with 17 bases remaining between them. Germline loops: CDR1 SGHRS, CDR2 YFSETQ. The CDR3 loop spans 14 amino acids. The DNA for the CDR3 is TGCGCCACCACCTCTGAGGGCTTTACAGATACGCAGTATTTT. Amino acid sequence: CATTSEGFTDTQYF.

The chain combines TRBV6-5 with TRBJ1-2; 7 bases are a match to TRBD1. The CDR3 loop spans 14 amino acids. J lost 3 bases, V lost 6 bases, and 7 bases had no gene match. From germline, CDR1 is MNHEY and CDR2 SVGAGI. The CDR3: CASRLTQGDYGYTF. CDR3 in DNA: TGTGCCAGCAGGTTGACTCAGGGGGACTATGGCTACACCTTC.

This chain uses TRBV11-2 with TRBJ2-1, with 7 bases aligning to TRBD2. CDR3 length: 11 amino acids. In germline, CDR1 is SGHAT, CDR2 FQNNGV. With 4 bases clipped from V and 9 bases from J, the junction kept 0 bases outside the gene matches. The CDR3 nucleotides are TGTGCCAGCAGCTCGGGGGGTGAGCAGTTCTTC. Protein product: CASSSGGEQFF.

The chain is built from TRBV5-6 and TRBJ2-3; 7 bases line up with TRBD2. The CDR3 contains 16 residues. Germline assignment: CDR1 SGHDT and CDR2 YYEEEE. J gave up 0 bases and V 4 bases, and 8 bases lay outside the gene matches. The CDR3 spells CASSGNPGLSTDTQYF. The DNA of the CDR3 is TGTGCCAGCAGCGGTAACCCGGGACTAAGCACAGATACGCAGTATTTT.

The chain combines TRBV3-1 (or the pseudogene TRBV3-2) with TRBJ2-2, with 9 bases that match TRBD2. The V gene end was trimmed by 3 bases and the J gene end by 6 bases; junction bases not matched to a gene: 11. Germline V gives CDR1 LGHDT, CDR2 YNNKEL (reference sequence). The CDR3 is made up of 17 amino acids. The DNA for the CDR3 is TGTGCCAGCAGCCAGGGATGGCGGGGGGGCCAAGCCGGGGAGCTGTTTTTT. The encoded protein is CASSQGWRGGQAGELFF.

On this clone itself: This same CDR3 is encoded by further DNA sequences in the sample. This chain links TRBV19 with TRBJ1-2; 8 bases are a match to TRBD1. Germline V CDR1 and CDR2: LNHDA, SQIVND (reference sequence). The CDR3 runs 14 residues. Trimming took 6 bases from V and 4 from J; bases not matched to a gene: 7. The CDR3 DNA is TGTGCCAGTAGAGACGGACAGGGCGGCTATGGCTACACCTTC. It translates to CASRDGQGGYGYTF.

This clone has at least ten counts. The V and J genes are TRBV5-1 and TRBJ1-6; TRBD1 might be the D (5 bases). There are 15 residues in the CDR3. V shed 3 bases and J shed 6 bases, with 13 bases lying between them. Germline CDR1 is SGHRS and CDR2 is YFSETQ. The CDR3 DNA sequence: TGCGCCAGCAGCTCGGGGGAGGGAAGTAATTCACCCCTCCACTTT. It codes for CASSSGEGSNSPLHF.

This chain links TRBV4-3 with TRBJ2-1; 13 bases map to TRBD2. The CDR3 consists of 17 residues. Germline values: CDR1 LGHNA, CDR2 YSLEER. V was pared by 1 base and J by 4 bases, with 4 bases of the junction left unmatched. The CDR3 DNA follows: TGCGCCAGCAGCCAAGGGACTAGCGGGGGCCGATACAATGAGCAGTTCTTC. Amino acid sequence: CASSQGTSGGRYNEQFF.

In the case of this clone: Different DNA sequences within this sample yield the same CDR3. The chain employs TRBV7-6 and TRBJ1-2; TRBD1 is a possible D gene (6 bases). V was shortened by 5 bases and J by 2 bases, with 9 bases between the two germline ends. The CDR3 has 13 residues. Germline lookup yields CDR1 SGHVS and CDR2 FNYEAQ. This CDR3 is CASSPTGNYGYTF. The DNA for the CDR3 is TGTGCCAGCAGCCCAACAGGGAACTATGGCTACACCTTC.

DNA for the CDR3: TGCGCCAGCAGCTCCGACATCGGAGGCGGCTACACCTTC. It yields the protein CASSSDIGGGYTF. The genes are TRBV5-1 and TRBJ1-2; D gene uncertain. This CDR3 is 13 amino acids long. Trimming removed 3 bases from V and 8 bases from J, with 14 bases in between. In germline, CDR1 is SGHRS, CDR2 YFSETQ.

About this clone: No DNA is shown, since the ends of the CDR3 on it are uncertain; the CDR3 is the one TCRdb lists. The CDR3 here is CASTSGRANQPQHF. The rearrangement links TRBV19 to TRBJ1-5; the table gives TRBD1 as D, unverified against the DNA. Germline lookup yields CDR1 LNHDA and CDR2 SQIVND (reference sequence). Termini included, the CDR3 measures 14 amino acids.

The chain carries TRBV11-2 and TRBJ2-3; a weak D match, TRBD2 (6 bases). Deletions cut 5 bases from V and 7 bases from J, with 16 bases between. The germline CDR1 and CDR2 sequences are SGHAT and FQNNGV. This CDR3 comprises 14 residues. The CDR3, as DNA: TGTGCCAGCAGCCCCCCGCCCCGGGACTATACGCAGTATTTT. Protein product: CASSPPPRDYTQYF.

The V call is TRBV19, the J call TRBJ1-1; D perhaps matches TRBD1 (6 bases). The germline V gene encodes CDR1 LNHDA and CDR2 SQIVND (reference sequence). This CDR3 contains 12 residues. V lost 3 bases and J lost 7, with 9 bases in between. The CDR3 sequence: CASSISRGEAFF. CDR3 DNA: TGTGCCAGTAGTATCAGCAGGGGTGAAGCTTTCTTT.

This clone occurred a few times. V and J are TRBV2 and TRBJ2-7; the D gene is possibly TRBD2 (6 bases). V was clipped by 2 bases and J by 1 base, with 12 bases between them. CDR1 is SNHLY, CDR2 FYNNEI, per germline. This CDR3 is built from 15 residues. This CDR3 reads CASSEFGTDSYEQYF. Written as DNA, the CDR3 is TGTGCCAGCAGTGAATTCGGGACTGATTCCTACGAGCAGTACTTC.

The J gene is TRBJ2-1, the V gene TRBV5-6; no clear D. In germline, CDR1 is SGHDT, CDR2 YYEEEE. The CDR3 contains 12 residues. V lost 1 base to trimming and J lost 10 bases, with 9 bases between them. CDR3: CASSLFGREQFF. The CDR3 DNA sequence: TGTGCCAGCAGCTTGTTCGGCAGGGAGCAGTTCTTC.

J is TRBJ1-2 and V is TRBV6-5, with TRBD1 matching 10 bases. CDR1 and CDR2 (germline): MNHEY, SVGAGI. The ends lost 6 bases at V and 5 bases at J; junction bases unmatched: 6. The CDR3 is 14 amino acids. Here the CDR3 DNA reads TGTGCCAGCAGACCTCGGACAGGGGGGTATGGCTACACCTTC. As protein: CASRPRTGGYGYTF.

This clone was found once. The chain has TRBV7-2 and TRBJ2-5; 9 bases are shared with TRBD2. Trimming cost V 0 bases and J 2 bases; bases outside gene matches: 19. Germline V gene data show CDR1 as SGHTA and CDR2 as FQGNSA. This CDR3 contains 21 residues. The CDR3 protein is CASSLAKGSGGPPNNQETQYF. The CDR3 DNA reads as TGTGCCAGCAGCTTAGCGAAGGGCAGCGGGGGGCCCCCAAACAATCAAGAGACCCAGTACTTC.

The chain uses TRBV4-1 and TRBJ2-3; 8 bases agree with TRBD1. V trimming: 0 bases; J trimming: 5 bases; junction bases outside the gene matches: 10. This CDR3 region has 17 residues. Germline CDR1 is MGHRA and CDR2 is YSYEKL. The CDR3 here is CASSQDPPGGSVDTQYF. CDR3 in DNA: TGCGCCAGCAGCCAAGATCCCCCAGGGGGCTCGGTAGATACGCAGTATTTT.

The chain combines TRBV2 with TRBJ1-1, with D hard to call. The CDR3 sequence is 14 residues long. CDR1 and CDR2 from the germline V gene are SNHLY and FYNNEI. The V and J ends lost 6 bases and 2 bases respectively, with 13 bases between them. CDR3 nucleotides: TGTGCCAGCAGCGTCCACGGGGAAAACACTGAAGCTTTCTTT. Its translation: CASSVHGENTEAFF.

The chain recombines TRBV9 with TRBJ2-7, with 10 bases lining up with TRBD2. After removal of 3 bases from V and 3 bases from J, the junction contained 9 bases not matched to a gene. Per the germline V gene, CDR1 is SGDLS and CDR2 is YYNGEE. The CDR3 runs to 16 residues. CDR3 in amino acids: CASSASSSGGFYEQYF. The CDR3 coding sequence is TGTGCCAGCAGCGCATCATCTAGCGGGGGATTCTACGAGCAGTACTTC.

This rearrangement joins TRBV2 to TRBJ2-1, with D tentatively TRBD2 (6 bases). Trimming took 6 bases from V and 6 from J, leaving 15 bases between them. Germline values: CDR1 SNHLY, CDR2 FYNNEI. The CDR3 runs to 14 residues. The CDR3: CASRATGTFNEQFF. DNA of the CDR3: TGTGCCAGCAGAGCAACCGGGACTTTCAATGAGCAGTTCTTC.

The rearrangement joins TRBV27 to TRBJ1-6; 7 bases match TRBD1. There are 15 residues in the CDR3. Losses at the gene ends were 6 bases for V and 7 bases for J; bases not matched to a gene: 9. Germline V lookup: CDR1 MNHEY, CDR2 SMNVEV (reference sequence). The CDR3 DNA reads as TGTGCCAGCAGCCTTACAGGGGCCGGGAATTCACCCCTCCACTTT. It translates to CASSLTGAGNSPLHF.

The genes are TRBV10-1 and TRBJ1-3; 8 bases line up with TRBD1. Trimming took 7 bases from V and 2 from J; bases not matched to a gene: 7. The CDR3 contains 15 residues. Germline lookup yields CDR1 WNHNN and CDR2 SYGVQD (reference sequence). For the CDR3, the DNA is TGCGCCAGCAAAGGACAGGGTCAAACTGGAAACACCATATATTTT. Translation gives CASKGQGQTGNTIYF.